A selection of T cell receptor beta chains follows, all from one sample in a study of blood T cell repertoires in COVID-19. Generated by immunoSEQ multiplex PCR, the TCRdb table keeps only in-frame clones and is missing some. This table has approximately 250,000 clones, under 90% appearing once. The specimen sequenced was peripheral blood. Receptors were obtained from a human donor in a cohort sampled during active COVID-19. The CDR3 runs from the conserved cysteine through the conserved F or W. Fields, in order: V gene, D gene, J gene, clone size, CDR3 protein, CDR3 DNA. D genes are given only for firm matches. Size tells how often a clone was seen (once, few, many) or the class of an expanded clone, and some rows leave it out.

V gene: TRBV11-2; D gene: TRBD1; J gene: TRBJ2-7; clone size: NA; CDR3 protein: CASSMRWDSYEQYF; CDR3 DNA: TGTGCCAGCAGCATGAGATGGGACAGCTACGAGCAGTACTTC
V gene: TRBV6-6; D gene: TRBD1; J gene: TRBJ2-7; clone size: NA; CDR3 protein: CASSYLRGQGAEQYF; CDR3 DNA: TGTGCCAGCAGTTATCTTCGCGGACAGGGTGCCGAGCAGTACTTC
V gene: TRBV28; D gene: TRBD2; J gene: TRBJ2-1; clone size: NA; CDR3 protein: CASSLLGTSGGHRNEQFF; CDR3 DNA: TGTGCCAGCAGTTTATTGGGGACTAGCGGGGGGCATCGTAATGAGCAGTTCTTC
V gene: TRBV14; D gene: TRBD2; J gene: TRBJ2-1; clone size: NA; CDR3 protein: CASSPTRGRTSGYYSSYNEQFF; CDR3 DNA: TGTGCCAGCAGCCCGACCCGTGGTAGGACTAGCGGTTATTATAGCTCCTACAATGAGCAGTTCTTC
V gene: TRBV11-3; D gene: NA; J gene: TRBJ2-5; clone size: NA; CDR3 protein: CASSPGPGKETQYF; CDR3 DNA: TGTGCCAGCAGCCCCGGCCCGGGGAAAGAGACCCAGTACTTC
V gene: TRBV19; D gene: NA; J gene: TRBJ1-1; clone size: NA; CDR3 protein: CASSPNPRVNTEAFF; CDR3 DNA: TGTGCCAGTAGCCCCAATCCACGGGTGAACACTGAAGCTTTCTTT
V gene: TRBV7-9; D gene: TRBD2; J gene: TRBJ2-7; clone size: NA; CDR3 protein: CASSLTSGSYEQYF; CDR3 DNA: TGTGCCAGCAGCTTAACTAGCGGTTCCTACGAGCAGTACTTC
V gene: TRBV19; D gene: NA; J gene: TRBJ2-7; clone size: few; CDR3 protein: CASSTTGEQYF; CDR3 DNA: TGTGCCAGTAGTACGACAGGCGAGCAGTACTTC
V gene: TRBV6-2/TRBV6-3; D gene: TRBD1; J gene: TRBJ2-3; clone size: NA; CDR3 protein: CASSLTGGTDTQYF; CDR3 DNA: TGTGCCAGCAGTTTGACAGGGGGCACAGATACGCAGTATTTT
V gene: TRBV29-1; D gene: TRBD2; J gene: TRBJ2-1; clone size: once; CDR3 protein: CSVGPPSGRAIGDEQFF; CDR3 DNA: TGCAGCGTTGGGCCCCCTAGCGGGAGGGCCATTGGCGATGAGCAGTTCTTC
V gene: TRBV18; D gene: TRBD1; J gene: TRBJ2-6; clone size: NA; CDR3 protein: CASSQTGGNSGANVLTF; CDR3 DNA: TGTGCCAGCTCACAGACAGGGGGGAACTCTGGGGCCAACGTCCTGACTTTC
V gene: TRBV2; D gene: NA; J gene: TRBJ1-2; clone size: NA; CDR3 protein: CASSEQGRVGGYTF; CDR3 DNA: TGTGCCAGCAGTGAACAGGGCAGGGTCGGTGGCTACACCTTC
V gene: TRBV19; D gene: TRBD1; J gene: TRBJ1-2; clone size: NA; CDR3 protein: CASSIVTGGYGYTF; CDR3 DNA: TGTGCCAGTAGTATAGTGACAGGGGGCTATGGCTACACCTTC
V gene: TRBV7-2; D gene: NA; J gene: TRBJ2-3; clone size: NA; CDR3 protein: CASSLGGSYEDTQYF; CDR3 DNA: TGTGCCAGCAGCCTGGGAGGATCCTATGAGGATACGCAGTATTTT
V gene: TRBV27; D gene: NA; J gene: TRBJ1-5; clone size: few; CDR3 protein: CASSLSAQVSPQHF; CDR3 DNA: TGTGCCAGCAGTTTATCGGCACAGGTGTCGCCCCAGCATTTT
V gene: TRBV6-5; D gene: TRBD1; J gene: TRBJ2-7; clone size: NA; CDR3 protein: CASSSQDRGGYEQYF; CDR3 DNA: TGTGCCAGCAGTTCCCAGGACAGGGGGGGTTACGAGCAGTACTTC
V gene: TRBV7-9; D gene: NA; J gene: TRBJ2-3; clone size: NA; CDR3 protein: CASSSLTDTQYF; CDR3 DNA: TGTGCCAGCAGCTCACTTACAGATACGCAGTATTTT
V gene: TRBV5-4; D gene: NA; J gene: TRBJ1-6; clone size: NA; CDR3 protein: CASSPGRGYHSPLHF; CDR3 DNA: TGTGCCAGCAGCCCGGGAAGGGGGTATCATTCACCCCTCCACTTT
V gene: TRBV3-1/TRBV3-2; D gene: NA; J gene: TRBJ1-6; clone size: NA; CDR3 protein: CASSPFYREGTLHF; CDR3 DNA: TGTGCCAGCAGCCCTTTCTACAGGGAAGGGACCCTCCACTTT
V gene: TRBV7-2; D gene: TRBD1; J gene: TRBJ2-3; clone size: NA; CDR3 protein: CASSLRQGRADTQYF; CDR3 DNA: TGTGCCAGCAGCTTACGACAGGGGCGGGCAGATACGCAGTATTTT
V gene: TRBV13; D gene: NA; J gene: TRBJ1-1; clone size: NA; CDR3 protein: CASSFSHTEAFF; CDR3 DNA: TGTGCCAGCAGCTTCAGTCACACTGAAGCTTTCTTT
V gene: TRBV21-1; D gene: NA; J gene: TRBJ1-6; clone size: NA; CDR3 protein: CASSKGRGYSPLHF; CDR3 DNA: TGTGCCAGCAGCAAAGGTAGAGGCTATTCACCCCTCCACTTT
V gene: TRBV2; D gene: TRBD2; J gene: TRBJ2-5; clone size: NA; CDR3 protein: CASSRLPTSGKETQYF; CDR3 DNA: TGTGCCAGCAGTCGCCTGCCGACTAGCGGCAAAGAGACCCAGTACTTC
V gene: TRBV28; D gene: TRBD2; J gene: TRBJ2-7; clone size: NA; CDR3 protein: CASNLPGGGREQYF; CDR3 DNA: TGTGCCAGCAACTTACCGGGGGGTGGCCGCGAGCAGTACTTC
V gene: TRBV6-5; D gene: TRBD2; J gene: TRBJ2-5; clone size: NA; CDR3 protein: CASSYGGLVTETQYF; CDR3 DNA: TGTGCCAGCAGTTACGGGGGACTAGTAACAGAGACCCAGTACTTC
V gene: TRBV15; D gene: NA; J gene: TRBJ1-3; clone size: NA; CDR3 protein: CATSRVAFSGNTIYF; CDR3 DNA: TGTGCCACCAGCAGAGTAGCGTTCTCTGGAAACACCATATATTTT
V gene: TRBV7-2; D gene: NA; J gene: TRBJ2-1; clone size: few; CDR3 protein: CASSLLGEHYNEQFF; CDR3 DNA: TGTGCCAGCAGCTTATTGGGAGAGCATTACAATGAGCAGTTCTTC
V gene: TRBV14; D gene: TRBD1; J gene: TRBJ2-5; clone size: NA; CDR3 protein: CASSPRGETQYF; CDR3 DNA: TGTGCCAGCAGCCCCAGGGGGGAGACCCAGTACTTC
V gene: TRBV2; D gene: NA; J gene: TRBJ2-7; clone size: NA; CDR3 protein: CASSVSGTYEQYF; CDR3 DNA: TGTGCCAGCAGTGTCTCCGGGACCTACGAGCAGTACTTC
V gene: TRBV5-1; D gene: TRBD2; J gene: TRBJ2-3; clone size: once; CDR3 protein: CASSPGASGGTDTQYF; CDR3 DNA: TGCGCCAGCAGCCCTGGGGCTAGCGGGGGCACAGATACGCAGTATTTT
V gene: TRBV7-2; D gene: NA; J gene: TRBJ2-2; clone size: NA; CDR3 protein: CASSRRTDFTPGELFF; CDR3 DNA: TGTGCCAGCAGCCGCCGGACAGATTTCACCCCCGGGGAGCTGTTTTTT
V gene: TRBV19; D gene: TRBD1; J gene: TRBJ2-1; clone size: NA; CDR3 protein: CASSTGTGGTYNEQFF; CDR3 DNA: TGTGCCAGTAGTACCGGGACAGGGGGCACCTACAATGAGCAGTTCTTC
V gene: TRBV2; D gene: NA; J gene: TRBJ2-1; clone size: NA; CDR3 protein: CASGGLYNEQFF; CDR3 DNA: TGTGCCAGCGGGGGACTCTACAATGAGCAGTTCTTC
V gene: TRBV7-9; D gene: NA; J gene: TRBJ1-3; clone size: NA; CDR3 protein: CASTWLGGSGNTIYF; CDR3 DNA: TGTGCCAGCACCTGGCTCGGCGGCTCTGGAAACACCATATATTTT
V gene: TRBV2; D gene: TRBD1; J gene: TRBJ1-1; clone size: many; CDR3 protein: CASSKNRDSKAFF; CDR3 DNA: TGTGCCAGCAGCAAAAACCGGGACAGTAAAGCTTTCTTT
V gene: TRBV4-1; D gene: TRBD1; J gene: TRBJ2-5; clone size: NA; CDR3 protein: CASSRQGAETQYF; CDR3 DNA: TGCGCCAGCAGCAGGCAGGGGGCCGAGACCCAGTACTTC
V gene: TRBV7-9; D gene: TRBD1; J gene: TRBJ2-5; clone size: NA; CDR3 protein: CASSLGDRPSPGTQYF; CDR3 DNA: TGTGCCAGCAGCTTAGGGGACAGGCCAAGTCCAGGGACCCAGTACTTC
V gene: TRBV11-3; D gene: TRBD1; J gene: TRBJ2-1; clone size: NA; CDR3 protein: CASSLQGISEQFF; CDR3 DNA: TGTGCCAGCAGTCTACAGGGGATTAGTGAGCAGTTCTTC
V gene: TRBV6-5; D gene: TRBD1; J gene: TRBJ2-1; clone size: NA; CDR3 protein: CASKQRTGGRDEQFF; CDR3 DNA: TGTGCCAGCAAACAAAGGACAGGGGGTCGAGATGAGCAGTTCTTC